This TCR beta chain was sequenced in a study of T cells in Graves' hyperthyroidism and ophthalmopathy. This clonotype was picked up many times. Trimming shortened V by 0 bases and J by 0 bases, and 8 bases separated the two germline ends. The CDR3 has 16 residues. Per the germline V gene, CDR1 is KGHDR and CDR2 is SFDVKD. RNA transcripts served as the template for amplifying TCR beta CDR3 regions. HTBI primers were used for first-round RT-PCR of the TCR CDR3. TCRdb itself ran the multiplex PCR reads through MiXCR, one entry per CDR3 protein. Here the sample spans over 650,000 distinct CDR3 sequences, less than 20% being singletons.

V and J are TRBV24-1 and TRBJ2-1; D uncertain. The receptor was isolated from a man aged 18 to 30 with Graves' hyperthyroidism. The material sequenced was blood. The CDR3 DNA follows: TGTGCCACCAGTGATTTGGGCAGGAGCTCCTACAATGAGCAGTTCTTC. Its translation: CATSDLGRSSYNEQFF.